This T cell receptor beta chain is from a study of T cells in Graves' hyperthyroidism and ophthalmopathy. Study in general: Pretreatment peripheral blood was obtained at initial diagnosis.

RNA transcripts gave rise to amplified TCR beta CDR3 regions. The HTBI primer set was used in a first-round RT-PCR of the TCR CDR3. TCRdb recomputed calls from the multiplex PCR reads with MiXCR, one row per CDR3 protein. The sample lists 500,000 or so distinct CDR3 sequences; 15% to 20% were seen once. Study-wide points: A model using 13 V-J features told ophthalmopathy apart from stable hyperthyroidism.

Note on this clonotype: What it recognizes is unknown.

Per germline, CDR1 MNHNS and CDR2 SASEGT. The germline V and J ends were trimmed by 3 bases and 5 bases, with 14 bases remaining between them. There are 15 residues in the CDR3. Exclusion criteria comprised uncontrolled infection, other autoimmune disease, pregnancy or lactation. This sequence was found in a woman aged 25 to 39 with Graves' ophthalmopathy. The V call is TRBV6-1, the J call TRBJ2-1; the D gene is possibly TRBD1 (5 bases). Source material: blood. CDR3 sequence (DNA): TGTGCCAGCAGTGACTTATGGGGCTCGGACAATGAGCAGTTCTTC. Translation: CASSDLWGSDNEQFF.